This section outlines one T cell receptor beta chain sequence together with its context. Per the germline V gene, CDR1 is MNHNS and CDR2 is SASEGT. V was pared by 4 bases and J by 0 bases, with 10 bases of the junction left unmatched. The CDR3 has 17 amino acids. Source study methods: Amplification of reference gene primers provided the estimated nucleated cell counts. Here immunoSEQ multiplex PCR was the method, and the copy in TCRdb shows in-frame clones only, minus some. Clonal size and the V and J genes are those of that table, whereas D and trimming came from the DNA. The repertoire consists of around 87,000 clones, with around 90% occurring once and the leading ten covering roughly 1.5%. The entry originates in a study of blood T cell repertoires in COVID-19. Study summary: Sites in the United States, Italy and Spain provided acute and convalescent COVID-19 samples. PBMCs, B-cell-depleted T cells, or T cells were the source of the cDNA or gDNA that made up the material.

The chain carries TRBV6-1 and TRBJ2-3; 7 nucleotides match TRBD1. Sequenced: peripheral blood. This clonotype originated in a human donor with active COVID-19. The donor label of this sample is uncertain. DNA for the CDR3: TGTGCCAGCAGTGTCTCGAGGGGGCAACTTAGCACAGATACGCAGTATTTT. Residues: CASSVSRGQLSTDTQYF.